This TCR beta chain was retrieved from a study of blood T cell repertoires in COVID-19. Study overall: Samples representing acute and convalescent COVID-19 were sourced from the United States, Italy and Spain. T cells, B-cell-depleted T cells, or PBMCs supplied cDNA or gDNA.

The authors' processing: From reference gene primer amplification, estimates of nucleated cell counts were derived. Assay used: immunoSEQ multiplex PCR; TCRdb lists only in-frame clones, some missing. That table supplies the V and J calls and clone size; D and trimming were determined from the DNA. The repertoire consists of fewer than 200,000 clones, with around 82% occurring once and the leading ten covering 9.8%. Per germline, CDR1 LGHDT and CDR2 YNNKEL (reference sequence). The V and J ends lost 2 bases and 3 bases respectively, with 12 bases between them. There are 15 residues in the CDR3. The chain uses TRBV3-1 (or the pseudogene TRBV3-2) and TRBJ2-3, with a weak D call TRBD1 (6 bases). Sequencing was performed on peripheral blood. The clonotype was recovered from a woman older than 75 with acute or convalescent COVID-19. CDR3 DNA: TGTGCCAGCAGCCAATCGGGACATCGAACAGATACGCAGTATTTT. It yields the protein CASSQSGHRTDTQYF.